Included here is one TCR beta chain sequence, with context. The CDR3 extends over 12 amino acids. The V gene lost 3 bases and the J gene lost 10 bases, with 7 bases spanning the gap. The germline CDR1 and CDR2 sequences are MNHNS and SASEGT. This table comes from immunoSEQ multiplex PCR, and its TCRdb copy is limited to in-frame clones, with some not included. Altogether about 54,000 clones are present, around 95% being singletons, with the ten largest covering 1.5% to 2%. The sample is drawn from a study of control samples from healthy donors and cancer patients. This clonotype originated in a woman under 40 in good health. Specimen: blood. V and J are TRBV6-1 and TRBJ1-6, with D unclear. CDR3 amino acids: CASSDRISPLHF. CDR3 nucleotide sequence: TGTGCCAGCAGTGACAGAATCTCACCCCTCCACTTT.